This TCR beta chain stems from a study of CD8 T cells in ankylosing spondylitis. Library preparation for TCR beta used quantitative 5'-RACE with molecular barcodes. In TCRdb, the 5' RACE reads were re-called with MiXCR into one record per CDR3 protein. The sample carries 650,000 to 800,000 distinct CDR3 sequences, about 20% recorded once. There are a few counts of this clonotype. The antigen remains undetermined. Points from the study as a whole: Characteristic of ankylosing spondylitis blood, it appeared, was a TCR beta motif comprising about eight highly homologous variants. The study looked at matched synovial fluid samples from ankylosing spondylitis patients. Disease-linked clones were reported to be significantly enriched there.

Germline CDR1 and CDR2: SGHTA and FQGTGA. With 2 bases clipped from V and 7 bases from J, the junction kept 5 bases outside the gene matches. The CDR3 is 15 amino acids. This chain joins TRBV7-3 and TRBJ2-2, with TRBD2 matching over 9 bases. The sample taken for sequencing was blood, either unsorted or a sorted T cell fraction (not recorded which). The sequence came from a male donor with ankylosing spondylitis. CDR3 sequence (DNA): TGTGCCAGCAGCTTAGGAGCGGGAGGCAACGGGGAGCTGTTTTTT. Translation: CASSLGAGGNGELFF.